This T cell receptor (beta chain) was found in a study of blood T cell repertoires in COVID-19. In its sample, this clone was seen a few times. V lost 0 bases and J 16 bases, leaving 18 bases between the germline ends. The germline CDR1 and CDR2 sequences are SEHNR and FQNEAQ (reference sequence). This CDR3 spans 14 amino acids. Authors' analysis steps: Scientists estimated how many nucleated cells there were by amplifying reference gene primers. Sequenced by immunoSEQ multiplex PCR; TCRdb stores in-frame clones only, minus some. V and J calls and clone size come straight from that table; D and trimming were deduced from the DNA. The sample records about 120,000 clones, around nine tenths being singletons.

The sequenced material came from peripheral blood. This chain connects TRBV7-9 to TRBJ1-4, with D possibly matching TRBD1 (6 bases). The clonotype originates from a woman in her forties or fifties with acute or convalescent COVID-19. The CDR3 coding sequence is TGTGCCAGCAGCTTAGCAATGGGACACAACCAGAGGTTTTTT. Translated: CASSLAMGHNQRFF.